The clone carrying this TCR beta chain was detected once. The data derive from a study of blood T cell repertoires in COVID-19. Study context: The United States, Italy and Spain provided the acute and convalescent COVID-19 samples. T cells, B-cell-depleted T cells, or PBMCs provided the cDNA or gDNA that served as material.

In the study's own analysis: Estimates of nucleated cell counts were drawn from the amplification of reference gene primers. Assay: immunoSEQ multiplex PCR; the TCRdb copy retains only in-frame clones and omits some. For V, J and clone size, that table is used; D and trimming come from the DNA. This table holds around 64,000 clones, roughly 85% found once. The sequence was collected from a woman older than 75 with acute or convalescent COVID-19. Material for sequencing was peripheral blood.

CDR3 amino acids: CASSLAVIGTGELFF. DNA of the CDR3: TGCGCCAGCAGCTTGGCGGTAATCGGGACCGGGGAGCTGTTTTTT. The chain is built from TRBV5-1 and TRBJ2-2; no definite D call. Germline values: CDR1 SGHRS, CDR2 YFSETQ. The CDR3 consists of 15 residues. V lost 0 bases and J lost 5, with 11 bases in between.